The rows below give T cell receptor beta chains drawn from one sample of a study of blood T cell repertoires in COVID-19. Assay used: immunoSEQ multiplex PCR; TCRdb lists only in-frame clones, some missing. The table shows about 250,000 clones, with 85% to 90% occurring only once. The sample comprised PBMCs or T cells enriched from blood (not recorded which). The receptors were gathered from a woman aged 25 to 45 with acute COVID-19. Each CDR3 is given with its conserved first and last residue. D genes are given only for firm matches. A clone size is listed for some rows: how often the clone was seen (once, few, many), or a class if it is expanded.

TRBD1,TRBJ1-2,TRBV12-5,-,CASGLPRQGAKSDGYTF,TGTGCTAGTGGTTTGCCCCGACAGGGGGCGAAAAGCGATGGCTACACCTTC
-,TRBJ1-6,TRBV3-1/TRBV3-2,-,CASSHATVNSPLHF,TGTGCCAGCAGCCACGCGACAGTTAATTCACCCCTCCACTTT
-,TRBJ1-5,TRBV19,once,CASSIRASNQPQHF,TGTGCCAGTAGTATCAGGGCTAGCAATCAGCCCCAGCATTTT
TRBD1,TRBJ1-1,TRBV3-1/TRBV3-2,-,CASSQARTGLMNTEAFF,TGTGCCAGCAGCCAAGCCCGGACAGGGCTTATGAACACTGAAGCTTTCTTT
-,TRBJ2-7,TRBV7-3,many,CASSLDRNYEQYF,TGTGCCAGCAGCTTGGACAGAAACTACGAGCAGTACTTC
TRBD2,TRBJ2-1,TRBV9,-,CASSLLAGSYNEQFF,TGTGCCAGCAGCCTACTAGCGGGCTCCTACAATGAGCAGTTCTTC
-,TRBJ1-2,TRBV4-2,-,CASSPSGVNHLGYTF,TGTGCCAGCAGCCCCTCCGGGGTGAACCACTTGGGCTACACCTTC
TRBD1,TRBJ1-4,TRBV5-1,-,CASSTGQGNEKLFF,TGCGCCAGCAGCACCGGACAGGGGAACGAAAAACTGTTTTTT
-,TRBJ2-3,TRBV4-1,-,CASSLPRNRDTDTQYF,TGCGCCAGCAGCCTCCCGAGGAACAGGGACACAGATACGCAGTATTTT
-,TRBJ1-5,TRBV3-1/TRBV3-2,-,CASSKSGSSNQPQHF,TGTGCCAGCAGCAAGTCAGGGTCGAGCAATCAGCCCCAGCATTTT
-,TRBJ1-1,TRBV6-2/TRBV6-3,-,CASSYVRDDTEAFF,TGTGCCAGCAGTTACGTCAGGGATGACACTGAAGCTTTCTTT
-,TRBJ2-3,TRBV3-1/TRBV3-2,few,CASSPYVGPDTQYF,TGTGCCAGCAGCCCGTACGTGGGCCCAGATACGCAGTATTTT
-,TRBJ1-5,TRBV4-1,-,CASSQDLGRPSLF,TGCGCCAGCAGCCAAGATCTGGGGAGACCCTCCCTTTTT
-,TRBJ1-4,TRBV29-1,few,CRFGTNEKLFF,TGCAGGTTTGGCACTAATGAAAAACTGTTTTTT
-,TRBJ1-2,TRBV12-3/TRBV12-4,once,CASSLRSDYGYTF,TGTGCCAGCAGTTTACGGTCCGACTATGGCTACACCTTC
-,TRBJ2-7,TRBV3-1/TRBV3-2,-,CASSDTGQRRSF,TGTGCCAGCAGCGACACCGGACAGCGGAGGTCCTTC
-,TRBJ2-1,TRBV7-2,once,CASSPARGSYNEQFF,TGTGCCAGCAGCCCCGCCCGCGGGTCCTACAATGAGCAGTTCTTC
TRBD1,TRBJ1-2,TRBV11-2,once,CASSADRVDGYTF,TGTGCCAGCAGCGCCGACAGGGTGGATGGCTACACCTTC
-,TRBJ1-5,TRBV5-1,-,CASSLTGLSNQPQHF,TGCGCCAGCAGCTTAACAGGGCTGAGCAATCAGCCCCAGCATTTT
TRBD1,TRBJ1-4,TRBV5-4,-,CASSSGTGGDEKLFF,TGTGCCAGCAGCTCTGGAACAGGGGGCGATGAAAAACTGTTTTTT
TRBD1,TRBJ2-2,TRBV4-3,-,CASSPRQGPGTGELFF,TGCGCCAGCAGCCCTAGACAGGGGCCCGGCACCGGGGAGCTGTTTTTT
-,TRBJ2-3,TRBV7-2,-,CASSSDRSDTQYF,TGTGCCAGCAGCTCTGACAGGTCGGATACGCAGTATTTT
-,TRBJ2-3,TRBV2,-,CASSEIPRVADTQYF,TGTGCCAGCAGTGAAATTCCCAGGGTAGCAGATACGCAGTATTTT
TRBD1,TRBJ1-3,TRBV19,once,CASGGTVSGNTIYF,TGTGCCAGTGGGGGGACAGTCTCTGGAAACACCATATATTTT